These 2 T cell receptor beta chains came from one sample sequenced in a study of blood T cell repertoires in COVID-19 (dated by TCRdb to 2018 to 2020). The library was made by the immunoSEQ multiplex PCR assay. TCRdb took over this immuneACCESS table, retaining in-frame rearrangements with V and J assigned. Such tables are incomplete; in checked studies, under half of the missing clones stem from an unresolved V gene, and the remainder is unexplained. This sample gives around 250,000 clones in total; over 80% of them show up just once. Around 0.8% of the sample goes to the ten largest clones. Sequencing was carried out using PBMCs or T cells enriched from blood (not recorded which). These receptors were collected from a man between 45 and 60 years old who had been exposed to COVID-19.

The V call is TRBV18, the J call TRBJ2-1, with TRBD2 identical over 7 bases. The CDR3 is 16 amino acids. The J segment lost 9 bases and the V segment lost 3 bases, leaving 14 bases of the junction unmatched. Germline CDR1 reads KGHSH; CDR2 reads LQKENI. The CDR3 loop is CASSPILGGRDIEQFF. As DNA, the CDR3 is TGTGCCAGCTCACCCATTTTGGGCGGGAGAGATATTGAGCAGTTCTTC.

The gene calls are TRBV5-1 and TRBJ1-2, with TRBD1 matching 10 bases. In germline, CDR1 is SGHRS, CDR2 YFSETQ. This CDR3 has 15 amino acids. J gave up 5 bases and V 4 bases, and 8 bases lay outside the gene matches. The CDR3 spells CASSQGDRGGYGYTF. DNA for the CDR3: TGCGCCAGCAGCCAGGGGGACAGGGGAGGATATGGCTACACCTTC.